Listed below are T cell receptor beta chains from one sample, sequenced in a study of blood T cell repertoires in COVID-19. The assay was immunoSEQ multiplex PCR, and TCRdb's table has in-frame clones only and misses some. The table has under 150,000 clones, over 80% seen once. Sequenced material: PBMCs or T cells enriched from blood (not recorded which). The source is a woman between 45 and 65 years old who had been exposed to COVID-19. The CDR3 runs from the conserved cysteine through the conserved F or W. The D gene is left open where the match is weak. Clone size is stated in some rows and not others, as once, few, many or a class when expanded.

clone_size: -; j_call: TRBJ1-2; v_call: TRBV6-2/TRBV6-3; d_call: TRBD1; cdr3_aa: CASSSRTGWIYGCTF; cdr3_nt: TGTGCCAGCAGTTCCAGGACAGGGTGGATCTATGGCTGCACCTTC
clone_size: once; j_call: TRBJ1-3; v_call: TRBV5-6; d_call: -; cdr3_aa: CASSLYWEAGARGNTIYF; cdr3_nt: TGTGCCAGCAGCTTGTATTGGGAAGCGGGGGCGCGTGGCAACACCATATATTTT
clone_size: -; j_call: TRBJ1-6; v_call: TRBV27; d_call: TRBD1; cdr3_aa: CASSLQDRAISPLHF; cdr3_nt: TGTGCCAGCAGTTTACAAGACAGGGCAATTTCACCCCTCCACTTT
clone_size: -; j_call: TRBJ2-7; v_call: TRBV5-4; d_call: -; cdr3_aa: CASSSDTDGGQYF; cdr3_nt: TGTGCCAGCAGCTCGGACACGGACGGTGGGCAGTACTTC
clone_size: -; j_call: TRBJ2-7; v_call: TRBV2; d_call: TRBD2; cdr3_aa: CANNIAGGDYEQYF; cdr3_nt: TGTGCCAACAATATAGCGGGAGGGGACTACGAGCAGTACTTC
clone_size: -; j_call: TRBJ1-6; v_call: TRBV6-1; d_call: -; cdr3_aa: CASSERGPYNSPLHF; cdr3_nt: TGTGCCAGCAGTGAAAGGGGCCCATATAATTCACCCCTCCACTTT
clone_size: -; j_call: TRBJ2-5; v_call: TRBV29-1; d_call: -; cdr3_aa: CTPLIGETQYF; cdr3_nt: TGCACCCCACTTATCGGTGAGACCCAGTACTTC
clone_size: -; j_call: TRBJ1-5; v_call: TRBV6-1; d_call: -; cdr3_aa: CASSEYRNQPQHF; cdr3_nt: TGTGCCAGCAGTGAATATCGCAATCAGCCCCAGCATTTT
clone_size: -; j_call: TRBJ1-2; v_call: TRBV29-1; d_call: -; cdr3_aa: CSVEWPDNYGYTF; cdr3_nt: TGCAGCGTTGAATGGCCAGATAACTATGGCTACACCTTC
clone_size: -; j_call: TRBJ1-6; v_call: TRBV29-1; d_call: -; cdr3_aa: CSVGVRVDSPLHF; cdr3_nt: TGCAGCGTTGGTGTCAGGGTGGATTCACCCCTCCACTTT
clone_size: -; j_call: TRBJ1-6; v_call: TRBV4-3; d_call: -; cdr3_aa: CASSRMQALNSPLHF; cdr3_nt: TGCGCCAGCAGCCGCATGCAGGCGCTTAATTCACCCCTCCACTTT
clone_size: -; j_call: TRBJ2-2; v_call: TRBV19; d_call: -; cdr3_aa: CASTPGSGNTGELFF; cdr3_nt: TGTGCCAGTACTCCGGGTAGCGGCAACACCGGGGAGCTGTTTTTT
clone_size: few; j_call: TRBJ1-1; v_call: TRBV20-1; d_call: -; cdr3_aa: CGVRANTEAFF; cdr3_nt: TGCGGAGTGCGGGCAAACACTGAAGCTTTCTTT
clone_size: once; j_call: TRBJ1-3; v_call: TRBV14; d_call: TRBD1; cdr3_aa: CASSRQGYSGNTIYF; cdr3_nt: TGTGCCAGCAGCCGACAGGGGTACTCTGGAAACACCATATATTTT
clone_size: -; j_call: TRBJ2-1; v_call: TRBV27; d_call: -; cdr3_aa: CASSRETGWGSYNEQFF; cdr3_nt: TGTGCCAGCAGTCGCGAGACAGGTTGGGGGTCCTACAATGAGCAGTTCTTC
clone_size: -; j_call: TRBJ2-3; v_call: TRBV5-1; d_call: -; cdr3_aa: CASSLSEKIDTQYF; cdr3_nt: TGCGCCAGCAGCTTGAGTGAGAAAATAGATACGCAGTATTTT
clone_size: -; j_call: TRBJ1-6; v_call: TRBV25-1; d_call: -; cdr3_aa: CASSPPPGYNSPLHF; cdr3_nt: TGTGCCAGCAGCCCCCCTCCGGGATATAATTCACCCCTCCACTTT
clone_size: once; j_call: TRBJ2-5; v_call: TRBV4-3; d_call: TRBD2; cdr3_aa: CASSQDGREETQYF; cdr3_nt: TGCGCCAGCAGCCAAGATGGGAGGGAAGAGACCCAGTACTTC
clone_size: once; j_call: TRBJ1-2; v_call: TRBV5-8; d_call: TRBD1; cdr3_aa: CASSSRTGPALYGYTF; cdr3_nt: TGTGCCAGCAGCTCGCGGACAGGGCCCGCCTTATATGGCTACACCTTC
clone_size: once; j_call: TRBJ2-7; v_call: TRBV4-3; d_call: -; cdr3_aa: CASSQDSRSFAYEQYF; cdr3_nt: TGCGCCAGCAGCCAAGATTCCCGGTCATTCGCCTACGAGCAGTACTTC